This TCR beta chain was recorded in a study of control samples from healthy donors and cancer patients (dated by TCRdb to 2019 to 2021). The library was produced with the immunoSEQ multiplex PCR assay. Held by TCRdb, this immuneACCESS table contains in-frame sequences only and omits some clones. Under half of the omission traces to an unresolved V gene where checked; the cause of the rest is unknown. The sample contains over 200,000 clones, roughly 82% of them found a single time. The ten largest clones represent roughly 15% of the sample. To note about this clone: Its target antigen remains unknown. Base quality data are lacking; no much larger clone is found one base away.

According to the germline V gene, CDR1 reads SNHLY and CDR2 reads FYNNEI. From the cysteine up to the phenylalanine, the CDR3 has a length of 16 residues. CDR3 DNA is the only sequence kept; it has 48 bases, read in frame from the first base. The junction carries 20 bases between V and J, which are trimmed by 2 bases and 9 bases respectively. The specimen sequenced was PBMCs. This TCR was recovered from an older woman with lung cancer. This receptor chain uses TRBV2 and TRBJ2-1; a weak D assignment points to TRBD2 (6 bases agree). Read as DNA, the sequence is TGTGCCAGCAGTGAATCCGGGGGAAGGATTGCGGTTGAGCAGTTCTTC. This encodes CASSESGGRIAVEQFF.